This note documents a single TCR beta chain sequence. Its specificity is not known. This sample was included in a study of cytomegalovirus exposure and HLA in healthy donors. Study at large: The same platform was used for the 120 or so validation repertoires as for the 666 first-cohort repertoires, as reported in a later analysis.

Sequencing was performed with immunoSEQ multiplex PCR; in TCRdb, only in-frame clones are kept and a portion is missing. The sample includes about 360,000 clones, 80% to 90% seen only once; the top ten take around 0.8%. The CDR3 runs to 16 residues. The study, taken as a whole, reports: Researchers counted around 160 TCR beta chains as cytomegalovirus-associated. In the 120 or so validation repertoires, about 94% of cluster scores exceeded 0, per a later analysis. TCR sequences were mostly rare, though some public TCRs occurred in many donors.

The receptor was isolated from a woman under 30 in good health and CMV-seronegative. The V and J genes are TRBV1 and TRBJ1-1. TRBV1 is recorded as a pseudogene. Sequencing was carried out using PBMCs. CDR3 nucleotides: TGCACCAGCAGCCAAGACTTTCGGGGGGTCCCCCTTGAAGCTTTCTTT. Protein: CTSSQDFRGVPLEAFF.